A selection of T cell receptor beta chains follows, all from one sample in a study of cytomegalovirus exposure and HLA in healthy donors. The method was immunoSEQ multiplex PCR; TCRdb's version includes in-frame clones alone and lacks a portion of them. The sample contains about 200,000 clones, over 75% of which appear only once. The source material was PBMCs. The receptors derive from a woman aged 25 to 39 in good health and CMV-seronegative. CDR3s include the opening cysteine and the closing phenylalanine or tryptophan. Fields, in order: V gene, clone size, J gene, CDR3 protein. Size is omitted from some rows. Given values are once, few, many or a class for expanded clones.

>TRBV18|NA|TRBJ2-3
CASSPPWDRGYADTQYF
>TRBV5-1|few|TRBJ2-7
CASSRWTDYEQYF
>TRBV5-1|NA|TRBJ2-3
CASSLLGGLGTDTQYF
>TRBV9|few|TRBJ2-2
CASTGWGAGELFF
>TRBV6-1|NA|TRBJ1-1
CASSFTLGGATEAFF
>TRBV7-2|NA|TRBJ2-7
CASSLGETASYEQYF
>TRBV19|few|TRBJ1-4
CASSRLNRPNEKLFF
>TRBV6-5|NA|TRBJ1-6
CASSYSNTNSPLHF
>TRBV20-1|NA|TRBJ2-2
CSARRTGELFF
>TRBV6-1|few|TRBJ1-5
CAACSRSNQPQHF
>TRBV19|NA|TRBJ2-3
CASSRLALFPDTQYF
>TRBV19|NA|TRBJ2-6
CASSISYSGANVLTF
>TRBV18|NA|TRBJ1-1
CASSPTGNTEAFF
>TRBV4-1|NA|TRBJ1-5
CASSQRDLSNQPQHF
>TRBV30|NA|TRBJ2-2
CAWSRGTGELFF
>TRBV10-3|NA|TRBJ1-1
CAIRGAYPYLTEAFF
>TRBV5-1|NA|NA
CASTRQGDSYEQYF
>TRBV5-6|once|TRBJ2-6
CASSLALSGANVLTF
>TRBV2|NA|TRBJ2-3
CASSEGSGRTDTQYF
>TRBV5-4|NA|TRBJ1-2
CASSSQGAPSYGYTF
>TRBV7-8|few|TRBJ2-3
CASSPKGLAGSADTQYF
>TRBV11-2|few|TRBJ2-1
CASSSQRGGRGNEQFF
>TRBV7-9|NA|TRBJ2-1
CASSSGLGSYNEQFF
>TRBV6-6|few|TRBJ2-3
CASSYSASGGGRAYF
>TRBV6-6|few|TRBJ1-6
CASSPSRPLHF
>TRBV28|NA|TRBJ1-1
CASSKPLDRGRSEAFF
>TRBV5-1|NA|TRBJ2-3
CASSLLRAGEWDTQYF
>TRBV18|NA|TRBJ2-2
CASSRGTPAYSNTGELFF
>TRBV5-4|NA|TRBJ2-1
CASGNVAGGNNEQFF
>TRBV29-1|NA|TRBJ2-5
CSVKDRGETQYF
>TRBV6-4|once|TRBJ2-2
CASSPGDGTGELFF
>TRBV5-1|NA|TRBJ1-5
CASRRNNNQPQHF
>TRBV7-3|NA|TRBJ2-2
CASSLTGENTGELFF
>TRBV12-2|NA|TRBJ2-3
CASRLARLAGGNPTDTQYF
>TRBV11-2|NA|TRBJ2-6
CASSLAPDSGANVLTF
>TRBV10-3|NA|TRBJ1-4
CAITRQVDEKLFF
>TRBV12-5|NA|TRBJ2-3
CASGTLPPVGQLSTDTQYF
>TRBV4-1|NA|TRBJ2-1
CASSRGQDLAGVNEQFF
>TRBV15|NA|TRBJ1-2
CATSIIPGGTDPNYGYTF